The 17 T cell receptor beta chains listed next were all sequenced from one sample in a study of cytomegalovirus exposure and HLA in healthy donors. The PCR ran on 60 Vbeta and 13 Jbeta primers. This table comes from immunoSEQ multiplex PCR, and its TCRdb copy is limited to in-frame clones, with some not included. The sample includes about 150,000 clones, 74% of them seen just once. Sequenced: PBMCs. The source of these receptors is a man aged 25 to 40 in good health and CMV-seronegative.

This clone was found a few times. CDR3 bases: TGTGCCAGCAGTTTTACAGGGAACGAGCAGTACTTC. It is translated as CASSFTGNEQYF. The V call is TRBV27, the J call TRBJ2-5; D is perhaps TRBD1 (6 bases). The J call is in doubt because the DNA end fits TRBJ2-7 better. The CDR3 runs to 12 residues. The germline V gene has CDR1 MNHEY and CDR2 SMNVEV (reference sequence).

The count of this clone is one. V gene TRBV4-3 combines with J gene TRBJ2-7; 9 positions agree with TRBD1. The junction had 8 bases not matched to a gene; V was cut back by 0 bases and J by 8 bases. The CDR3 is 15 residues long. From germline, CDR1 is LGHNA and CDR2 YSLEER. CDR3: CASSQEGQGLEQQYF. The CDR3 coding sequence is TGCGCCAGCAGCCAAGAGGGACAGGGTCTGGAACAGCAGTACTTC.

CDR3 bases: TGTGCCAGCAGTTTAATGGGGGCGCCGAACACTGAAGCTTTCTTT. The encoded protein is CASSLMGAPNTEAFF. This chain connects TRBV28 to TRBJ1-1; perhaps TRBD1 as D (6 bases). V gave up 2 bases and J gave up 1 base, with 11 bases separating them. In germline, CDR1 is MDHEN, CDR2 SYDVKM. CDR3 size: 15 residues.

J is TRBJ1-5 and V is TRBV29-1; D perhaps matches TRBD1 (6 bases). CDR1 SQVTM and CDR2 ANQGSEA come from the germline V gene. The V end lost 4 bases, the J end lost 1 base, and 11 bases lay between the germline ends. The length of the CDR3 is 14 residues. CDR3 protein: CSVVVGGSNQPQHF. The CDR3 nucleotides are TGCAGCGTTGTGGTAGGGGGAAGCAATCAGCCCCAGCATTTT.

V is TRBV9 and J is TRBJ2-2; 7 nucleotides line up with TRBD1. The CDR3 sequence is 16 residues long. Per germline, CDR1 SGDLS and CDR2 YYNGEE. J lost 0 bases, V lost 0 bases, and 2 bases had no gene match. The CDR3: CASSVVGTANTGELFF. The CDR3 region has the DNA TGTGCCAGCAGCGTAGTCGGGACAGCGAACACCGGGGAGCTGTTTTTT.

This clone appeared a single time. The genes are TRBV6-1 and TRBJ2-5; no reliable D call. Germline CDR1 and CDR2: MNHNS and SASEGT. The CDR3 runs 13 residues. V was cut by 2 bases and J by 5 bases, with 9 bases left in between. The CDR3 spells CASSESNRETQYF. The CDR3 region has the DNA TGTGCCAGCAGTGAAAGCAACCGGGAGACCCAGTACTTC.

This clone occurred a few times. The chain couples TRBV19 to TRBJ2-7, with 10 bases identical to TRBD2. The CDR3 runs to 14 residues. Germline V CDR1 and CDR2: LNHDA, SQIVND (reference sequence). Germline trimming cut 2 bases from V and 3 bases from J; bases unmatched to any gene: 1. For the CDR3, the DNA is TGTGCCAGTAGTATAAGGACTAGCGGCTACGAGCAGTACTTC. As protein: CASSIRTSGYEQYF.

Remarks on this clone: Germline and junction disagree at one end, which may indicate a read error. This chain links TRBV5-6 with TRBJ1-5, with 8 positions matching TRBD1. This CDR3 comprises 14 residues. CDR1 SGHDT and CDR2 YYEEEE come from the germline V gene. The chain's CDR3 is CASSLQGGNQPQNF. The CDR3 nucleotides read TGTGCCAGCAGCCTACAGGGGGGAAATCAGCCCCAGAATTTT.

V is TRBV9 and J is TRBJ2-4; D is possibly TRBD2 (7 bases). From germline, CDR1 is SGDLS and CDR2 YYNGEE. The length of the CDR3 is 17 residues. V shed 4 bases and J shed 0 bases, with 17 bases lying between them. The DNA for the CDR3 is TGTGCCAGCAGCCCGAGGGGAGGGGGGGTAGCCAAAAACATTCAGTACTTC. The encoded protein is CASSPRGGGVAKNIQYF.

This clone occurred a few times. V usage is TRBV6-5 and J usage is TRBJ2-2; 7 bases are shared with TRBD1. The CDR3 has 14 amino acids. From germline, CDR1 is MNHEY and CDR2 SVGAGI. V gave up 6 bases and J gave up 4 bases; unmatched junction bases: 5. CDR3 DNA: TGTGCCAGCAGCCGAGGGGGCAGCACCGGGGAGCTGTTTTTT. This sequence encodes CASSRGGSTGELFF.

This clone was seen a single time. The chain carries TRBV5-4 and TRBJ2-1; D might be TRBD2 (5 bases). The CDR3 runs to 16 residues. Per germline, CDR1 SGHNT and CDR2 YYREEE (reference sequence). Trimming removed 4 bases from V and 0 bases from J, with 14 bases in between. The CDR3 is CASSPGVGSSYNEQFF. The CDR3 region has the DNA TGTGCCAGCAGCCCCGGGGTGGGGAGCTCCTACAATGAGCAGTTCTTC.

The rearrangement joins TRBV29-1 to TRBJ1-1; TRBD1 agrees at 7 bases. Germline values: CDR1 SQVTM, CDR2 ANQGSEA. Trimming removed 7 bases from V and 6 bases from J; junction bases left unmatched: 11. This CDR3 has 13 amino acids. The CDR3 DNA is TGCAGCGCCCACCCCAGGGGGGTATCTGAAGCTTTCTTT. It codes for CSAHPRGVSEAFF.

V and J are TRBV10-3 and TRBJ1-6, with D perhaps TRBD1 (6 bases). With 4 bases removed from V and 6 bases from J, the gap between germline ends came to 10 bases. CDR3 size: 14 residues. Per germline, CDR1 ENHRY and CDR2 SYGVKD. The CDR3 sequence: CAISGGGANSPLHF. The CDR3 bases are TGTGCCATCAGTGGAGGGGGAGCTAATTCACCCCTCCACTTT.

This chain connects TRBV29-1 to TRBJ2-2, with 8 bases matching TRBD1. J gave up 1 base and V 5 bases, and 6 bases lay outside the gene matches. CDR3 length: 15 amino acids. Germline V gene sequence: CDR1 SQVTM, CDR2 ANQGSEA. CDR3 sequence reads: CSVTLGQGNTGELFF. The CDR3 coding sequence is TGCAGCGTTACCCTAGGACAGGGGAACACCGGGGAGCTGTTTTTT.

This clone was observed a few times. V and J are TRBV5-1 and TRBJ2-5; 8 nucleotides agree with TRBD1. This CDR3 has 14 amino acids. The V and J ends lost 4 bases and 7 bases, in that order; junction bases with no gene match: 9. Germline values: CDR1 SGHRS, CDR2 YFSETQ. The CDR3 here is CASSPRTGIGTQYF. The CDR3 bases are TGCGCCAGCAGCCCCCGGACAGGGATTGGGACCCAGTACTTC.

To note about this clone: One end of the junction is discordant with germline, which a read error may explain. The genes are TRBV9 and TRBJ2-7, with TRBD2 matching 14 bases. The CDR3 runs 17 residues. Germline V CDR1 and CDR2: SGDLS, YYNGEE. Here the CDR3 reads CASSVGLAGGLSYEQYF. The CDR3 DNA reads TGTGCCAGCAGTGTAGGACTAGCGGGGGGCCTTTCCTACGAGCAGTACTTC.

This chain uses TRBV6-5 with TRBJ1-1, with D perhaps matching TRBD1 (5 bases). Per germline, CDR1 MNHEY and CDR2 SVGAGI. The V end lost 2 bases, the J end lost 3 bases, and 10 bases lay between the germline ends. The CDR3 length is 14 residues. CDR3 protein: CASSYREGHTEAFF. The CDR3 nucleotides are TGTGCCAGCAGTTACCGGGAGGGGCACACTGAAGCTTTCTTT.